This T cell receptor (beta chain) originates from a study of T cell responses to AZD1222 COVID-19 vaccine. Here immunoSEQ multiplex PCR was the method, and the copy in TCRdb shows in-frame clones only, minus some. The sample includes fewer than 100,000 clones, about nine tenths of them seen just once. V was pared by 4 bases and J by 0 bases, with 16 bases between. This CDR3 has 16 residues. CDR1 is SGHNT and CDR2 is YYREEE in the germline V gene (reference sequence). Material: peripheral blood, obtained 28 days after the second AZD1222 dose. The TCR was taken from an adult who received the AZD1222 COVID-19 vaccine. The chain couples TRBV5-4 to TRBJ1-1, with a possible D match to TRBD1 (5 bases). The CDR3 here is CASSPGGDGLNTEAFF. In DNA, the CDR3 is TGTGCCAGCAGCCCGGGGGGGGATGGGCTGAACACTGAAGCTTTCTTT.